This T cell receptor (beta chain) emerged from a study of blood T cell repertoires in COVID-19. TCRdb's copy holds only in-frame clones and misses some; the assay was immunoSEQ multiplex PCR. The sample yields 95,000 to 110,000 clones, around 82% seen once. Unmatched junction bases numbered 5, after V lost 8 bases and J lost 2 bases. The CDR3 extends over 16 amino acids. Germline values: CDR1 SNHLY, CDR2 FYNNEI. Input material: peripheral blood. The chain combines TRBV2 with TRBJ1-6, with 11 bases that match TRBD1. The clonotype comes from a human donor in a cohort sampled during active COVID-19. In DNA form, the CDR3 reads TGTGCCAGCGGGGGACAGGGGGGCACCTATAATTCACCCCTCCACTTT. The encoded protein is CASGGQGGTYNSPLHF.